The 18 T cell receptor beta chains presented below share a single source sample, sequenced in a study of T cell clonality in common variable immunodeficiency. Repertoires were generated with immunoSEQ multiplex PCR, while TCRdb's copy carries only in-frame clones and drops some. Altogether about 60,000 clones were found in the sample, and no singletons occur. Sequences were obtained from peripheral blood mononuclear cells. These receptors were collected from a person aged 18 to 70 in good health.

This clone was seen repeatedly, ten times or more. Read coverage stops 3 residues before the CDR3 terminus; the germline J gene supplies the remainder. V and J are TRBV7-9 and TRBJ2-7; D is perhaps TRBD1 (6 bases). Trimming removed 4 bases from V and 0 bases from J, with 10 bases in between. Germline V gene data show CDR1 as SEHNR and CDR2 as FQNEAQ (reference sequence). The CDR3 spans 14 residues. The CDR3 sequence: CASSSGQSSYEQYF. CDR3 DNA, as far as it was read: TGTGCCAGCAGCTCTGGACAGTCCTCCTACGAG.

This clone was counted many times. The sequenced fragment ends 3 residues before the CDR3 boundary, so the rest is inferred from the germline J gene. The chain uses TRBV7-9 and TRBJ1-4; D possibly corresponds to TRBD1 (5 bases). Germline CDR1 is SEHNR and CDR2 is FQNEAQ (reference sequence). There are 14 residues in the CDR3. Trimming left V 5 bases short and J 6 bases short, with 13 bases between. The DNA read from the CDR3 is TGTGCCAGCAGCCAGGCAGGGAGCGATGAAAAA. Translating gives CASSQAGSDEK. The full CDR3 protein is CASSQAGSDEKLFF.

This clone was counted ten times or more. The read gets to within 3 residues of the CDR3 end, and the germline J gene fills in the rest. The chain recombines TRBV18 with TRBJ1-2; D unresolved. The ends were cut back, 1 base at V and 5 bases at J, with 11 bases in the middle. The CDR3 consists of 14 residues. Germline assignment: CDR1 KGHSH and CDR2 LQKENI. CDR3 loop: CASSPRGIRYGYTF. Partial CDR3 DNA: TGTGCCAGCTCACCACGCGGGATTCGATATGGC.

This clone was counted many times. The CDR3 end is not reached by the read, which stops 3 residues before it; the germline J gene fills it in. The chain couples TRBV29-1 to TRBJ2-1; possible D gene TRBD2, 6 bases. V was cut by 6 bases and J by 7 bases, with 13 bases left in between. The CDR3 is made up of 12 amino acids. The germline gives CDR1 SQVTM, CDR2 ANQGSEA. The sequenced CDR3 bases are TGCAGCGTCGGGGCCGGGGGTAATGAG. It yields the protein CSVGAGGNE. From start to end, the CDR3 is CSVGAGGNEQFF.

This clone has at least ten counts. The read comes to an end 3 residues before the CDR3 does, leaving the germline J gene to fill in the end. J is TRBJ2-1 and V is TRBV28, with 12 nucleotides matching TRBD2. V lost 6 bases and J lost 1; bases outside the gene matches: 1. CDR1 and CDR2 from the germline V gene are MDHEN and SYDVKM. The CDR3 totals 15 residues. The CDR3: CASSLAGGSYNEQFF. The part of the CDR3 DNA that was read is TGTGCCAGCAGCCTAGCGGGAGGGTCCTACAATGAG.

This clone was counted ten times or more. The read gets to within 3 residues of the CDR3 end, and the germline J gene fills in the rest. The J gene is TRBJ2-1, the V gene TRBV15, with unresolved D. The CDR3 consists of 14 residues. Trimming removed 4 bases at V and 6 bases at J, with 13 bases between. Germline lookup yields CDR1 LNHNV and CDR2 YYDKDF (reference sequence). CDR3 residues: CATSNAGIVNEQFF. The part of the CDR3 DNA that was read is TGTGCCACCAGCAACGCAGGCATTGTCAATGAG.

This clone was picked up many times. The CDR3 end falls 3 residues outside the read, so it is completed with the germline J gene. The genes are TRBV20-1 and TRBJ2-7, with a tentative D call TRBD2 (5 bases). The CDR3 is 15 amino acids. Deletions cut 0 bases from V and 3 bases from J, with 15 bases between. Germline assignment: CDR1 DFQATT and CDR2 SNEGSKA (reference sequence). CDR3 loop: CSARDLSPSGYEQYF. CDR3 bases read: TGCAGTGCTAGAGATCTAAGCCCCAGCGGCTACGAG.

This clone was picked up a small number of times. The CDR3 loop reads CSVESTTGGYEQYF. CDR3 bases read: TGCAGCGTTGAATCAACGACAGGGGGTTACGAG. This chain joins TRBV29-1 and TRBJ2-7; the match to TRBD1 covers 9 bases. The CDR3 is cut off 3 residues early in the read; its end comes from the germline J gene. Germline loops: CDR1 SQVTM, CDR2 ANQGSEA. This CDR3 region has 14 residues. V was pared by 2 bases and J by 4 bases, with 6 bases of the junction left unmatched.

About this clone: The CDR3 is cut off 3 residues early in the read; its end comes from the germline J gene. The rearrangement uses TRBV20-1 and TRBJ2-1; 7 positions match TRBD2. With 6 bases clipped from V and 3 bases from J, the junction kept 14 bases outside the gene matches. The CDR3 spans 16 residues. Germline V gives CDR1 DFQATT, CDR2 SNEGSKA (reference sequence). The CDR3 protein is CSARTSAGGLYNEQFF. The covered CDR3 bases are TGCAGTGCGAGAACTAGCGCCGGGGGACTCTACAATGAG.

At least ten counts were recorded for this clone. Read coverage stops 3 residues before the CDR3 terminus; the germline J gene supplies the remainder. The chain is built from TRBV4-1 and TRBJ2-7; tentative D call: TRBD2 (6 bases). The germline CDR1 and CDR2 sequences are MGHRA and YSYEKL. This CDR3 spans 15 amino acids. Trimming removed 0 bases from V and 6 bases from J, with 15 bases in between. Partial CDR3 DNA: TGCGCCAGCAGCCAAGATGGGGGACTGACGTTCGAG. This sequence encodes CASSQDGGLTFE. The CDR3 in full is CASSQDGGLTFEQYF.

In this sample, this clone turned up many times. The covered CDR3 bases are TGTGCCTGGAGCAGTCATCCAGGTGGTGGC. Its translation is CAWSSHPGGG. From start to end, the CDR3 is CAWSSHPGGGYTF. The chain has TRBV30 and TRBJ1-2; D uncertain. The missing CDR3 end, 3 residues past where the read stops, is filled in from the germline J gene. CDR3 size: 13 residues. In germline, CDR1 is GTSNPN, CDR2 SVGIG (reference sequence). V gave up 3 bases and J gave up 7 bases, with 15 bases separating them.

In this sample, this clone turned up many times. The CDR3 end is not reached by the read, which stops 3 residues before it; the germline J gene fills it in. The rearrangement uses TRBV19 and TRBJ1-5, with no clear D. The V end lost 8 bases, the J end lost 3 bases, and 11 bases lay between the germline ends. CDR1 LNHDA and CDR2 SQIVND come from the germline V gene (reference sequence). This CDR3 contains 13 residues. CDR3 sequence: CASAPPYNQPQHF. CDR3 DNA (partial): TGTGCCAGTGCCCCCCCCTACAATCAGCCC.

This clone has ten or more counts. The read falls 3 residues short of the CDR3 end, and the missing part is taken from the germline J gene. The chain couples TRBV20-1 to TRBJ2-3; the D is unclear. V dropped 0 bases and J dropped 0 bases, with 7 bases sitting between them. The CDR3 contains 14 residues. Looked up from germline, CDR1 is DFQATT and CDR2 is SNEGSKA (reference sequence). The DNA read from the CDR3 is TGCAGTGCTAGAGACCCTTTGAGCACAGATACG. This gives the protein CSARDPLSTDT. The full-length CDR3 reads as CSARDPLSTDTQYF.

The table lists this clone with many counts. CDR3 DNA, as far as it was read: TGTGCCAGCAGCGTAGGAGGGGCTGGGGCCAACGTC. It translates to CASSVGGAGANV. The full CDR3 protein is CASSVGGAGANVLTF. This chain joins TRBV9 and TRBJ2-6; possibly TRBD1 or TRBD2 for D (5 bases each). The sequenced fragment ends 3 residues before the CDR3 boundary, so the rest is inferred from the germline J gene. CDR3 length: 15 amino acids. Trimming left V 0 bases short and J 2 bases short, with 6 bases between. Germline V gene sequence: CDR1 SGDLS, CDR2 YYNGEE.

This clone was seen many times. The read ends 3 residues before the CDR3 terminus; that terminus is restored from the germline J gene. The V and J genes are TRBV30 and TRBJ2-2; TRBD2 matches 8 bases. Germline-derived CDR1 and CDR2 are GTSNPN and SVGIG (reference sequence). This CDR3 is built from 16 residues. The J segment lost 3 bases and the V segment lost 2 bases, leaving 8 bases of the junction unmatched. The DNA read from the CDR3 is TGTGCCTGGAGTCCCTGGGGGACTAGTTACACCGGGGAG. Translation gives CAWSPWGTSYTGE. The full CDR3 protein is CAWSPWGTSYTGELFF.

This clone was picked up many times. The missing CDR3 end, 3 residues past where the read stops, is filled in from the germline J gene. V and J are TRBV7-2 and TRBJ1-5, with 7 bases lining up with TRBD1. V shed 5 bases, J shed 4 bases, and the junction held 2 bases outside the gene matches. The germline CDR1 and CDR2 sequences are SGHTA and FQGNSA. This CDR3 is built from 13 residues. The covered CDR3 bases are TGTGCCAGCAGCCAACAGGGGAATCAGCCC. It yields the protein CASSQQGNQP. The CDR3 in its entirety is CASSQQGNQPQHF.

This clone was seen repeatedly, ten times or more. The CDR3 extends 3 residues past the end of the read, so its final part is completed from the germline J gene. V is TRBV5-1 and J is TRBJ2-5; possibly TRBD2 for D (7 bases). CDR3 length: 14 amino acids. V gave up 0 bases and J gave up 5 bases, with 11 bases separating them. The germline V gene has CDR1 SGHRS and CDR2 YFSETQ. The covered CDR3 bases are TGCGCCAGCAGCTTGGCGGGGGGCGAGGAGACC. Its protein product is CASSLAGGEET. The full CDR3 protein reads CASSLAGGEETQYF.

The table lists this clone with many counts. The sequenced CDR3 bases are TGTGCCATCAGTACGGGACAGGGTAAGAACACTGAA. It is translated as CAISTGQGKNTE. The complete CDR3 protein is CAISTGQGKNTEAFF. The rearrangement links TRBV10-3 to TRBJ1-1; 9 nucleotides agree with TRBD1. The read ends 3 residues shy of where the CDR3 ends; the end is completed using the germline J gene. With 5 bases clipped from V and 1 base from J, the junction kept 5 bases outside the gene matches. CDR1 ENHRY and CDR2 SYGVKD come from the germline V gene. The CDR3 sequence is 15 residues long.